Following are 5 T cell receptor beta chains from one sample sequenced in a study of early T cells in non-severe SARS-CoV-2 infection. Each CDR3 protein gets one entry after TCRdb re-called the 5' RACE reads with MiXCR. The sample has under 60,000 distinct CDR3 sequences, 6.5% to 9% seen once. The sample taken for sequencing was whole blood. The origin of the receptors is an adult who was a healthcare worker with PCR-confirmed SARS-CoV-2 infection or an uninfected control (not recorded which).

The rearrangement links TRBV7-6 to TRBJ2-7; 9 nucleotides line up with TRBD1. The V gene end was trimmed by 0 bases and the J gene end by 2 bases; junction bases not matched to a gene: 8. The CDR3 runs 17 residues. The germline gives CDR1 SGHVS, CDR2 FNYEAQ. Written as DNA, the CDR3 is TGTGCCAGCAGCTTAGCGGGTTCCGGGACAGGGCCCTACGAGCAGTACTTC. The encoded protein is CASSLAGSGTGPYEQYF.

The table lists this clonotype with a few counts. The chain carries TRBV3-1 and TRBJ1-2; D ambiguous. V shed 4 bases and J shed 7 bases, with 10 bases lying between them. The length of the CDR3 is 12 residues. Per germline, CDR1 LGHDT and CDR2 YNNKEL (reference sequence). The CDR3 sequence: CASSRDFGGYTF. For the CDR3, the DNA is TGTGCCAGCAGCCGAGATTTCGGTGGCTACACCTTC.

This clonotype has at least ten counts. The chain combines TRBV6-6 with TRBJ1-3; no definite D call. V was clipped by 6 bases and J by 0 bases, with 18 bases between them. The CDR3 length is 17 residues. Germline V gene sequence: CDR1 MNHNY, CDR2 SVGAGI (reference sequence). The CDR3 DNA is TGTGCCAGCAGCCTGCCTCTTTCTTCGCGCTCTGGAAACACCATATATTTT. It specifies CASSLPLSSRSGNTIYF.

This clonotype was observed many times. The J gene is TRBJ1-1, the V gene TRBV6-4; D possibly corresponds to TRBD1 (5 bases). Germline V lookup: CDR1 MRHNA, CDR2 SNTAGT. CDR3 length: 15 residues. V lost 0 bases and J lost 7, with 15 bases in between. In DNA, the CDR3 is TGTGCCAGCAGTGACTCTGGAGGGGCCCAGAGTGAAGCTTTCTTT. Translating it yields CASSDSGGAQSEAFF.

Only a few counts were recorded for this clonotype. The chain is built from TRBV5-6 and TRBJ2-1, with 7 bases lining up with TRBD2. CDR1 and CDR2 from the germline V gene are SGHDT and YYEEEE. Losses at the gene ends were 3 bases for V and 7 bases for J; bases not matched to a gene: 10. The CDR3 runs 15 residues. CDR3 DNA: TGTGCCAGCAGCTCCATCGGCGGGGGTATTAATGAGCAGTTCTTC. Translation: CASSSIGGGINEQFF.